The rows below give T cell receptor beta chains drawn from one sample of a study of graft-versus-host responses after intestinal transplantation. Data came from immunoSEQ multiplex PCR; TCRdb stores just in-frame clones and leaves some out. The sample holds more than 85,000 clones, just over 90% seen once. The antigens of these receptors remain unknown. This sample comprised unstimulated CD8+ T cells sorted from spleen or lymph node cells, obtained before intestinal transplant. The receptor source for this set is a human donor who received an intestinal transplant. The CDR3 runs from the conserved cysteine through the conserved F or W. A D gene is named only where the DNA matches it firmly. The size field is filled for only some rows; it gives once, few, many or a size class.

J: TRBJ2-7
size: few
D: .
V: TRBV4-1
DNA: TGCGCCAGCAGCCAAGGAGAAGGGGGCTACGAGCAGTACTTC
CDR3: CASSQGEGGYEQYF

J: TRBJ1-4
size: .
D: TRBD1
V: TRBV5-5
DNA: TGTGCCAGCAGCTGGGCGGGACAGGGTACGAATGAAAAACTGTTTTTT
CDR3: CASSWAGQGTNEKLFF

J: TRBJ2-1
size: .
D: TRBD2
V: TRBV7-9
DNA: TGTGCCAGCACCCTTGGGACTAGCGGGAACGTAGCGGAGTTCTTC
CDR3: CASTLGTSGNVAEFF

J: TRBJ2-7
size: .
D: .
V: TRBV7-9
DNA: TGTGCCAGCAGCGACGGACTGGCGGGCAAGCAGTACTTC
CDR3: CASSDGLAGKQYF

J: TRBJ2-7
size: once
D: .
V: TRBV19
DNA: TGTGCCAGTGGCCCCGGCAATTCCTACGAGCAGTACTTC
CDR3: CASGPGNSYEQYF

J: TRBJ2-3
size: .
D: TRBD2
V: TRBV6-5
DNA: TGTGCCAGCAGTTTGTCCGCGTCGGGAGGTACAGATACGCAGTATTTT
CDR3: CASSLSASGGTDTQYF

J: TRBJ1-2
size: .
D: .
V: TRBV6-5
DNA: TGTGCCAGCATTACCGTGGCAGGGACGATCTATGGCTACACCTTC
CDR3: CASITVAGTIYGYTF

J: TRBJ2-3
size: .
D: TRBD2
V: TRBV28
DNA: TGTGCCAGCAGTTTCCCCGGGACTAGCGGGAGGGTTTTGACAGATACGCAGTATTTT
CDR3: CASSFPGTSGRVLTDTQYF

J: TRBJ2-7
size: .
D: .
V: TRBV7-8
DNA: TGTGCCAGCAGCTTAGAGGACGGAACCTACGAGCAGTACTTC
CDR3: CASSLEDGTYEQYF

J: TRBJ1-5
size: .
D: .
V: TRBV27
DNA: TGTGCCAGCAGCCCGGGGCAGGGAAAAGGAATGGGCAATCAGCCCCAGCATTTT
CDR3: CASSPGQGKGMGNQPQHF